This TCR beta chain derives from a study of cytomegalovirus exposure and HLA in healthy donors. Looking at the study overall: Among some 400 genotyped donors, 65% to 90% fell in the Caucasian-associated ancestry cluster.

The CDR3 consists of 14 residues. Germline V lookup: CDR1 MNHEY, CDR2 SVGAGI. The trim removed 3 bases at V and 4 bases at J, leaving 5 bases unmatched. Comment on this clone: Its cognate antigen is unknown.

Study conclusions and caveats: As was reported, the classifier diagnosed cytomegalovirus status with high specificity and sensitivity.

In the PCR, 60 Vbeta and 13 Jbeta primers were used. Sequenced by immunoSEQ multiplex PCR; TCRdb stores in-frame clones only, minus some. The sample has about 170,000 clones; roughly 79% are singletons. V gene TRBV6-5 combines with J gene TRBJ1-2; TRBD1 matches at 7 bases. Sequenced material: PBMCs. The source is a woman aged 18-30 years in good health and CMV-seropositive. CDR3 residues: CASSYDRAPYGYTF. CDR3 nucleotides: TGTGCCAGCAGTTATGACAGGGCCCCCTATGGCTACACCTTC.